The clone carrying this T cell receptor beta chain came up a few times. As yet, its antigen is unknown. The germline V gene has CDR1 GTSNPN and CDR2 SVGIG (reference sequence). Trimming stripped 7 bases from V and 2 bases from J, with 12 bases between. The CDR3 totals 12 residues. This entry belongs to a study of shared clonotypes between healthy human individuals. Study results and caveats: Naive CD4 clonotypes were shared across a handful of donors at 4.5% to 6%. Depth was large, yet rarefaction showed that sorted-subset sequencing was incomplete. Generally, naive subsets came out with larger estimated richness than memory subsets.

CD8 cells classed as naive were CD45RO-negative and positively selected for CCR7, excluding terminally differentiated effector memory CD45RA+ cells. The protocol was immunoSEQ multiplex PCR, while the TCRdb copy is restricted to in-frame clones and leaves out a portion. The data contain around 2,000,000 clones, roughly 95% of them singletons. The sample was naive CD8+ T cells sorted from blood. The chain employs TRBV30 and TRBJ2-7; D may be TRBD1 (6 bases). The clonotype was recovered from a man younger than 35 in good health. The CDR3 sequence: CAFEQGTYEQYF. In nucleotides, the CDR3 is TGTGCCTTCGAACAGGGTACCTACGAGCAGTACTTC. Full variable domain (remainder filled in from reference TRBV30 and TRBJ2-7): SQTIHQWPATLVQPVGSPLSLECTVEGTSNPNLYWYRQAAGRGLQLLFYSVGIGQISSEVPQNLSASRPQDRQFILSSKKLLLSDSGFYLCAFEQGTYEQYFGPGTRLTVT.